This TCR beta chain was obtained from a study of blood T cell repertoires in COVID-19. Turning to the study itself: Italy, Spain and the United States were the sources of the convalescent and acute COVID-19 samples. The analysed material was cDNA or gDNA that came from T cells, B-cell-depleted T cells, or PBMCs.

Authors' methods: Researchers report that nucleated cell counts were estimated from reference gene primer amplification. Generated by immunoSEQ multiplex PCR, the TCRdb table keeps only in-frame clones and is missing some. The V and J calls and clone size come from that table; D and trimming were worked out from the DNA. This table holds over 200,000 clones, approximately 84% found once. Trimming stripped 7 bases from V and 4 bases from J, with 8 bases between. Per germline, CDR1 SEHNR and CDR2 FQNEAQ (reference sequence). The CDR3 is 11 amino acids. Input material: peripheral blood. This chain joins TRBV7-9 and TRBJ2-7; D unclear. The TCR sequence derives from a man in his forties with active or convalescent COVID-19. The CDR3 nucleotides are TGTGCCAGCACCAACATTTACGAGCAGTACTTC. It specifies CASTNIYEQYF.